This TCR beta chain is drawn from a study of blood T cell repertoires in COVID-19. Looking at the study overall: Both acute and convalescent COVID-19 samples were obtained from the United States, Italy and Spain. Sources were T cells, B-cell-depleted T cells, or PBMCs; the material itself was cDNA or gDNA.

Enrolled during active infection, Seattle patients were then followed longitudinally. Under the authors' procedure: Scientists estimated how many nucleated cells there were by amplifying reference gene primers. TCRdb's table, derived via immunoSEQ multiplex PCR, lists solely in-frame clones and lacks some. The V and J calls and clone size are taken from that table; D and trimming were inferred from the DNA. The sample holds about 150,000 clones, approximately 85% seen once. The germline gives CDR1 SEHNR, CDR2 FQNEAQ (reference sequence). This CDR3 region has 15 residues. Trimming took 5 bases from V and 1 from J; bases not matched to a gene: 6.

The chain uses TRBV7-9 and TRBJ1-1, with 8 bases aligning to TRBD1. The sequence derives from a man aged 80 or over with COVID-19, enrolled during active disease. Sequences were obtained from peripheral blood. CDR3 nucleotide sequence: TGTGCCAGCAGCACGATAGGACAGGGGAACACTGAAGCTTTCTTT. Translating it yields CASSTIGQGNTEAFF. Complete variable domain (other parts from reference TRBV7-9 and TRBJ1-1): DTGVSQNPRHKITKRGQNVTFRCDPISEHNRLYWYRQTLGQGPEFLTYFQNEAQLEKSRLLSDRFSAERPKGSFSTLEIQRTEQGDSAMYLCASSTIGQGNTEAFFGQGTRLTVV.